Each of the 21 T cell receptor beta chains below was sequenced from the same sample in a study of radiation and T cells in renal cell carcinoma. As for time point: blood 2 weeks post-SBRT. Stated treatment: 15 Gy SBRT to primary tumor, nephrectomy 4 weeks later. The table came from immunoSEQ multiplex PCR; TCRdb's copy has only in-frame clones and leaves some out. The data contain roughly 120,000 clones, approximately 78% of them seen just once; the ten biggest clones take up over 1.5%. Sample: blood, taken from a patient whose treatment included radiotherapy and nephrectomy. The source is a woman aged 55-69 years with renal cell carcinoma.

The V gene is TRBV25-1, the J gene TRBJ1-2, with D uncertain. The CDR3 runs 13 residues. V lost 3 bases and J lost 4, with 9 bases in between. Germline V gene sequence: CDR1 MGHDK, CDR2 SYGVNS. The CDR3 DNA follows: TGTGCCAGCAGTGACCGACTGAGCTATGGCTACACCTTC. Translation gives CASSDRLSYGYTF.

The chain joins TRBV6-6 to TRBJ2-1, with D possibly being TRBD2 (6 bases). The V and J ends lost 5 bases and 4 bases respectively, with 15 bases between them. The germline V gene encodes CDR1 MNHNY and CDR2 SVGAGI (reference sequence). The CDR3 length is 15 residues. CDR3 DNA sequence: TGTGCCAGCAGTGGCGATAGCGGACCTTACAATGAGCAGTTCTTC. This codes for CASSGDSGPYNEQFF.

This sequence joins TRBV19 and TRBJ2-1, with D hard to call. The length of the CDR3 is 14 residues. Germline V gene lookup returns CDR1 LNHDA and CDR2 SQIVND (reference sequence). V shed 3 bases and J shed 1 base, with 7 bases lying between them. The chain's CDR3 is CASSILDSYNEQFF. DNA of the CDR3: TGTGCCAGTAGTATCCTGGATTCCTACAATGAGCAGTTCTTC.

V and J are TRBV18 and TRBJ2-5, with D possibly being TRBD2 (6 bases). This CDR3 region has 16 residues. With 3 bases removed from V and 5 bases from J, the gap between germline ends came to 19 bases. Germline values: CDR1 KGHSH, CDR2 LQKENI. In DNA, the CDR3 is TGTGCCAGCTCACCGTACGGGAGAGAGTTGGGTGAGACCCAGTACTTC. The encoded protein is CASSPYGRELGETQYF.

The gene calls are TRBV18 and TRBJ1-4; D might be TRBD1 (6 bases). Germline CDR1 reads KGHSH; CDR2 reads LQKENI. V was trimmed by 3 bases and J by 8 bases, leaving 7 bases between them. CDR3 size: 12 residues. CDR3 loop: CASSPGGEKLFF. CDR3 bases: TGTGCCAGCTCACCGGGGGGCGAAAAACTGTTTTTT.

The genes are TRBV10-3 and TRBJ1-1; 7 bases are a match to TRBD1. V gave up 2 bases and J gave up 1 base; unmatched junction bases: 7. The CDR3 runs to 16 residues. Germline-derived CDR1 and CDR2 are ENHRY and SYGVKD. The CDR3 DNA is TGTGCCATCAGTGAGACCCGGAGACAGGGGAACACTGAAGCTTTCTTT. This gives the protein CAISETRRQGNTEAFF.

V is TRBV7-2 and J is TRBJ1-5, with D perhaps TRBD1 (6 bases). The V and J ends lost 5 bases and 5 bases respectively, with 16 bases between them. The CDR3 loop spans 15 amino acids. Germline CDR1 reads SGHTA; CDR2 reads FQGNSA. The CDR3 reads CASSRVTGSHQPQHF. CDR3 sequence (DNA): TGTGCCAGCAGCAGAGTTACAGGGTCTCATCAGCCCCAGCATTTT.

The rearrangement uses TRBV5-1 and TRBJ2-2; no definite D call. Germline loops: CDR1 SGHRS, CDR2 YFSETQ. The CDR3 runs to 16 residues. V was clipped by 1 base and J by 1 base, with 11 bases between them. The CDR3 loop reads CASSLMAEKNTGELFF. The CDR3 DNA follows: TGCGCCAGCAGCTTGATGGCGGAAAAGAACACCGGGGAGCTGTTTTTT.

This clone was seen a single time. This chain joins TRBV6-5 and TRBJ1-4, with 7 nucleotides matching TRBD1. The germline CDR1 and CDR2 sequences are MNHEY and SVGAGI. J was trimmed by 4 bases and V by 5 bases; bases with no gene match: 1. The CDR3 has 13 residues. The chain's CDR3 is CASSRDSNEKLFF. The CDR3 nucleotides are TGTGCCAGCAGTCGGGACAGTAATGAAAAACTGTTTTTT.

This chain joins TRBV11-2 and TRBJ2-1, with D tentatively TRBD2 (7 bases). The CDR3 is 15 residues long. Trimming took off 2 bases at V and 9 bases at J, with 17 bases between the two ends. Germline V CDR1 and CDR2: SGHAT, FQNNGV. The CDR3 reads CASSLRGRVTGEQFF. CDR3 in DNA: TGTGCCAGCAGCTTAAGGGGGAGGGTCACTGGTGAGCAGTTCTTC. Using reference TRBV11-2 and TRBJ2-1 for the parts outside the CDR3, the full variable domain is EAGVAQSPRYKIIEKRQSVAFWCNPISGHATLYWYQQILGQGPKLLIQFQNNGVVDDSQLPKDRFSAERLKGVDSTLKIQPAKLEDSAVYLCASSLRGRVTGEQFFGPGTRLTVL.

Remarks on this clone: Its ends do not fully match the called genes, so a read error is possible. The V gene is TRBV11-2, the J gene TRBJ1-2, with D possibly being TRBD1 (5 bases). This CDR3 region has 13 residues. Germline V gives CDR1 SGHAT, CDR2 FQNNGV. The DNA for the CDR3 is TGTGCCAGCAGCCATTCCGGGGACTTGGCGGGAAACTTC. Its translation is CASSHSGDLAGNF.

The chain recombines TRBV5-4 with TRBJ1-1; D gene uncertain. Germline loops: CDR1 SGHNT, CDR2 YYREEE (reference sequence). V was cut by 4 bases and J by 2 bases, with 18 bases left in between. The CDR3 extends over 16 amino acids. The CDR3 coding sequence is TGTGCCAGCAGCGTAGGCCCCCAAAGGATCAACACTGAAGCTTTCTTT. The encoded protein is CASSVGPQRINTEAFF.

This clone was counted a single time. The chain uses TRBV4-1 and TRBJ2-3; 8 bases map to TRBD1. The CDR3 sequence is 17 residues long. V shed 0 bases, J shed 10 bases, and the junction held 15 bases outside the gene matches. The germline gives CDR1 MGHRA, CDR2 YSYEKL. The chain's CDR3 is CASSQEAQGGTRGAQYF. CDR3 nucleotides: TGCGCCAGCAGCCAAGAGGCACAGGGGGGTACACGGGGTGCGCAGTATTTT.

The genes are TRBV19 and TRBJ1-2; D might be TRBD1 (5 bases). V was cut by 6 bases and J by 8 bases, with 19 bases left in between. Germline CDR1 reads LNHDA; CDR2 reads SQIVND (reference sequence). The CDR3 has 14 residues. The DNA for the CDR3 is TGTGCCAGTAGGGCCCTGCGAAGGGGCGAGGGCTACACCTTC. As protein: CASRALRRGEGYTF.

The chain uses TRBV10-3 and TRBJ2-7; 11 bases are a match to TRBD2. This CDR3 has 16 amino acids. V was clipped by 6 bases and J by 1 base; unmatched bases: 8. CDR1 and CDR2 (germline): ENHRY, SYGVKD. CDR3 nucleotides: TGTGCCATCAGCTCTCCCGCTAGCGGGGGGTCCTACGAGCAGTACTTC. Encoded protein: CAISSPASGGSYEQYF.

This CDR3 is CASSQFNSGGGNEQFF. In nucleotides, the CDR3 is TGTGCCAGCAGCCAGTTTAATAGCGGAGGTGGGAATGAGCAGTTCTTC. V is TRBV7-8 and J is TRBJ2-1; TRBD2 might be the D (6 bases). Germline V CDR1 and CDR2: SGHVS, FQNEAQ. Trimming removed 5 bases from V and 7 bases from J, with 21 bases in between. The CDR3 contains 16 residues.

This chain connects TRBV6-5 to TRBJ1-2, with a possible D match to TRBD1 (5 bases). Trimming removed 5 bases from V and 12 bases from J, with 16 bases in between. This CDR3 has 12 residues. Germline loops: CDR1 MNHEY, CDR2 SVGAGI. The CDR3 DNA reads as TGTGCCAGCAGTGAAGAACAGGATAGACACACCTTC. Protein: CASSEEQDRHTF.

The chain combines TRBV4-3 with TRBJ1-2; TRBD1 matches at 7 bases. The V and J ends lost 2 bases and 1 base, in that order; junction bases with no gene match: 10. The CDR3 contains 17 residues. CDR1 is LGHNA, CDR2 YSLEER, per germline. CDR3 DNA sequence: TGCGCCAGCAGCCAATACCCCAGGGGGTCATTTAACTATGGCTACACCTTC. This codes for CASSQYPRGSFNYGYTF.

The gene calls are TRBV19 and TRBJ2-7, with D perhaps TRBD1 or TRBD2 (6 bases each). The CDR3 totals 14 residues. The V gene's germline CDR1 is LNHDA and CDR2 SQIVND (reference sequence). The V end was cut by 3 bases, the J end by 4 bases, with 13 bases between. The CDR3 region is CASSMRGARYEQYF. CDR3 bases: TGTGCCAGTAGTATGAGGGGGGCAAGGTACGAGCAGTACTTC.

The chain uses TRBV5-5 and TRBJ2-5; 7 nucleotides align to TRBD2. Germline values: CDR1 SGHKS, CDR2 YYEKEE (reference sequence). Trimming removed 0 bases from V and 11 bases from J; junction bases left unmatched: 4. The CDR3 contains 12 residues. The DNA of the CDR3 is TGTGCCAGCAGCTTGGTTCTAGCGGAGCAGTACTTC. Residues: CASSLVLAEQYF.

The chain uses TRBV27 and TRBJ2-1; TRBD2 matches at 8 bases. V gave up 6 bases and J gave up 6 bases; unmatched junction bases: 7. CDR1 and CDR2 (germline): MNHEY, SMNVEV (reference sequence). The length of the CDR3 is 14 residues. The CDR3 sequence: CASSAGLGVNEQFF. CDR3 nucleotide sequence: TGTGCCAGCAGCGCGGGACTAGGAGTCAATGAGCAGTTCTTC.